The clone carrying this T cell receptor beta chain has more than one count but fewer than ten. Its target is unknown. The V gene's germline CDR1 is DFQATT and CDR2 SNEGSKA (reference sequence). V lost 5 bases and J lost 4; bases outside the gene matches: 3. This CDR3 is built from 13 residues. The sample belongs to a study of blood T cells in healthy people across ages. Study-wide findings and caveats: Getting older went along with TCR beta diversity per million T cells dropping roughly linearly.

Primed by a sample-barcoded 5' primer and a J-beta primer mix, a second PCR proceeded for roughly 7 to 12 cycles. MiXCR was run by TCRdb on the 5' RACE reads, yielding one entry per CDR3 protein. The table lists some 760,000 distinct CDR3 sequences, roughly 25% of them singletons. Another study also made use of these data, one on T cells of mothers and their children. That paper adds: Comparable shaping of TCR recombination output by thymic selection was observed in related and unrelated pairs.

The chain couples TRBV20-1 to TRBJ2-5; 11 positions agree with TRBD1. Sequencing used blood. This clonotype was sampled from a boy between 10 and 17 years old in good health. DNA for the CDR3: TGCAGTGCTGCCGGGACAGGGGGAGAGACCCAGTACTTC. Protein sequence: CSAAGTGGETQYF.